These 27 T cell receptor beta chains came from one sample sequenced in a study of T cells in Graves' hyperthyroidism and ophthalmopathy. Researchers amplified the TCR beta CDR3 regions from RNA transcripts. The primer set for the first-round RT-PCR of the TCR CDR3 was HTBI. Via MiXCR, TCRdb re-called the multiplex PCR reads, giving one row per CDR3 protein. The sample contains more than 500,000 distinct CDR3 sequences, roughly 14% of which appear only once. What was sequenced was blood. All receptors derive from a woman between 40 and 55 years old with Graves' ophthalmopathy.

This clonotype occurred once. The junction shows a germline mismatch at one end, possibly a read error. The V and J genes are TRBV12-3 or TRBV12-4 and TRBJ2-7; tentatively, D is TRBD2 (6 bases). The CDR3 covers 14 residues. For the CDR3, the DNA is TGTGCCGGCAGTTTCGGAGCGGGCTCCTACGAGCAGTACTTC. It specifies CAGSFGAGSYEQYF.

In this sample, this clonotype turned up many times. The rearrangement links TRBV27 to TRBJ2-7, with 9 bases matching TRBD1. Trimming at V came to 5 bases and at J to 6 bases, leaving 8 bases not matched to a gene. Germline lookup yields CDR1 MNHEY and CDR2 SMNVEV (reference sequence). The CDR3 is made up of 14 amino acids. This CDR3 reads CASSPDRGFSEQYF. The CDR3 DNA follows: TGTGCCAGCAGTCCGGACAGGGGTTTTAGCGAGCAGTACTTC.

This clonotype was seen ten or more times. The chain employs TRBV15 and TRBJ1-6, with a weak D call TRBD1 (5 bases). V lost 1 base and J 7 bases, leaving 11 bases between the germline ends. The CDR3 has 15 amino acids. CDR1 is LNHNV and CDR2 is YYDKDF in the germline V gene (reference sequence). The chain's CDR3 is CATSRGGPLNSPLHF. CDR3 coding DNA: TGTGCCACCAGCAGAGGGGGACCCCTAAATTCACCCCTCCACTTT. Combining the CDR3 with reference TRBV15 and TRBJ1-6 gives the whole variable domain DAMVIQNPRYQVTQFGKPVTLSCSQTLNHNVMYWYQQKSSQAPKLLFHYYDKDFNNEADTPDNFQSRRPNTSFCFLDIRSPGLGDTAMYLCATSRGGPLNSPLHFGNGTRLTVT.

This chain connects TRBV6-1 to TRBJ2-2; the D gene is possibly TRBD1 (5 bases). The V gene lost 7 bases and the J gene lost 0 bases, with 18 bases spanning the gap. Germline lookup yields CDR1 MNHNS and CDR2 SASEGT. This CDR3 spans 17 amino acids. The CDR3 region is CASTLRWGPANTGELFF. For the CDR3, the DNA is TGTGCCAGCACCTTACGGTGGGGCCCAGCGAACACCGGGGAGCTGTTTTTT.

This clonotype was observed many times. DNA of the CDR3: TGTGCCAGCAGCGCCGGGACAGGGGGCATCAATCAGCCCCAGCATTTT. It specifies CASSAGTGGINQPQHF. This chain links TRBV28 with TRBJ1-5; 12 positions match TRBD1. CDR3 length: 16 amino acids. Germline V gene sequence: CDR1 MDHEN, CDR2 SYDVKM. The trim removed 6 bases at V and 3 bases at J, leaving 6 bases unmatched.

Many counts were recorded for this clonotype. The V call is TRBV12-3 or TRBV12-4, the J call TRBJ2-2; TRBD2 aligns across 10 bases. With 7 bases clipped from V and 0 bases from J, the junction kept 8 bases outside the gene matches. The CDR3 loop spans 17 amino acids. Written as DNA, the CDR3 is TGTGCCAGCACCCCCTTTGGACTAGCGGCGAACACCGGGGAGCTGTTTTTT. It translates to CASTPFGLAANTGELFF.

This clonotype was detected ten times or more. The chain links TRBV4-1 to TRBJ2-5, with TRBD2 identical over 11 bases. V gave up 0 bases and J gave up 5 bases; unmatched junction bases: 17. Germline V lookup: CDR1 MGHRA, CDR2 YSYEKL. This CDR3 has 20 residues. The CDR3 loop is CASSQDPDRVSGRAGETQYF. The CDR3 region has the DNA TGCGCCAGCAGCCAAGATCCGGACAGGGTTAGCGGGAGGGCCGGTGAGACCCAGTACTTC.

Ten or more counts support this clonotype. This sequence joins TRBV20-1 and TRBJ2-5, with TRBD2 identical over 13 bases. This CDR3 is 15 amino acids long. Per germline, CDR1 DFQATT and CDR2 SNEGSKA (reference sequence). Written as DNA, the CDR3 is TGCAGCTCCCTGGGACTAGCGGGAAGCCGAGAGACCCAGTACTTC. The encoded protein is CSSLGLAGSRETQYF.

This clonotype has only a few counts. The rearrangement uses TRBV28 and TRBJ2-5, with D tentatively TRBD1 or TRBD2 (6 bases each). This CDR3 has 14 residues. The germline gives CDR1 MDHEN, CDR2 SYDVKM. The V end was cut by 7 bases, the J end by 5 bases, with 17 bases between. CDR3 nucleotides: TGTGCCAGCAAAGGAGGGACAACCTGGGAGACCCAGTACTTC. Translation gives CASKGGTTWETQYF.

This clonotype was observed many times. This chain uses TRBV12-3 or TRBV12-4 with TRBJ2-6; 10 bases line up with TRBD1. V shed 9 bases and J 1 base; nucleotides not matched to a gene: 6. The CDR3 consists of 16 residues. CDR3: CASRTGGRSGANVLTF. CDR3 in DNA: TGTGCCAGTCGGACAGGGGGAAGATCTGGGGCCAACGTCCTGACTTTC.

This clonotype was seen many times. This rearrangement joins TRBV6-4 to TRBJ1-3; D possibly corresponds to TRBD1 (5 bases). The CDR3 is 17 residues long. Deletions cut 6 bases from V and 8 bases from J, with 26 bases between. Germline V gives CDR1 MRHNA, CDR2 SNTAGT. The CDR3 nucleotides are TGTGCCAGCAGACGACTGGGGACCGGCGTGTTTTCGGACACCATATATTTT. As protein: CASRRLGTGVFSDTIYF.

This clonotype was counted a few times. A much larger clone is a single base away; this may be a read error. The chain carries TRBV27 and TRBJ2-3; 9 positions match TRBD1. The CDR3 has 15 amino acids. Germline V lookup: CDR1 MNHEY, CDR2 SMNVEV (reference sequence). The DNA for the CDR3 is TGTGTCAGCAGTTTATCGGCGGACAGGGGAGATACGCAGTATTTT. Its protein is CVSSLSADRGDTQYF.

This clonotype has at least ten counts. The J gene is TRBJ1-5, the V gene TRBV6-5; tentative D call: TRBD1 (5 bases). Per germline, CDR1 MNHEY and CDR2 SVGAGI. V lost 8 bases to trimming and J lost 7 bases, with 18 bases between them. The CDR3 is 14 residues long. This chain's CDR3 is CASGPQGSGQPQHF. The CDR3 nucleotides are TGTGCCAGCGGGCCGCAGGGAAGTGGGCAGCCCCAGCATTTT.

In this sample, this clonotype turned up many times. Written as DNA, the CDR3 is TGCGCCAGCAGGGCGAGCGGGTACGTTCAAGAGACCCAGTACTTC. Translation: CASRASGYVQETQYF. The chain couples TRBV5-1 to TRBJ2-5; tentatively, D is TRBD2 (6 bases). V was clipped by 5 bases and J by 2 bases, with 16 bases between them. This CDR3 is built from 15 residues. From germline, CDR1 is SGHRS and CDR2 YFSETQ. Using reference TRBV5-1 and TRBJ2-5 for the parts outside the CDR3, the full variable domain is KAGVTQTPRYLIKTRGQQVTLSCSPISGHRSVSWYQQTPGQGLQFLFEYFSETQRNKGNFPGRFSGRQFSNSRSEMNVSTLELGDSALYLCASRASGYVQETQYFGPGTRLLVL.

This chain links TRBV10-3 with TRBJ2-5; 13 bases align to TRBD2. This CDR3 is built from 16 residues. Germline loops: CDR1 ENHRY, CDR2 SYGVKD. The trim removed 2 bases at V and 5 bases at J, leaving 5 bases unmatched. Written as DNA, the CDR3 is TGTGCCATCAGTGAGACTAGCGGGAGGGCCGGGGAGACCCAGTACTTC. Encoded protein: CAISETSGRAGETQYF.

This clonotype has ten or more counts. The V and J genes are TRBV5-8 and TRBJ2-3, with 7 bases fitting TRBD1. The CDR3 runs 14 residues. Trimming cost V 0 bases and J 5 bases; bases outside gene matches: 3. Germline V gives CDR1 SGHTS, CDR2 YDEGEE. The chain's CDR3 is CASSLGQGIDTQYF. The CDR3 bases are TGTGCCAGCAGCTTGGGACAGGGAATAGATACGCAGTATTTT. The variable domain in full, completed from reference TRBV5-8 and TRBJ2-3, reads EAGVTQSPTHLIKTRGQQATLRCSPISGHTSVYWYQQALGLGLQFLLWYDEGEERNRGNFPPRFSGRQFPNYSSELNVNALELEDSALYLCASSLGQGIDTQYFGPGTRLTVL.

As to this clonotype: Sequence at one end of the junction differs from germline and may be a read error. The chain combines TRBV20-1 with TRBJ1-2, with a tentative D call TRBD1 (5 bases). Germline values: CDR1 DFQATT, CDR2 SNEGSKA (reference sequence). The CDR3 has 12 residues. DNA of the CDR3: TGCAGTGGGGCGCCAGGGACGGATGGCCACACCTTC. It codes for CSGAPGTDGHTF.

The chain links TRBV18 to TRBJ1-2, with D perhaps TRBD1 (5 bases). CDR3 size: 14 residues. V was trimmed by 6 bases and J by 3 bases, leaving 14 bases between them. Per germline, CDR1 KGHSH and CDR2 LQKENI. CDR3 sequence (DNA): TGTGCCAGCTCCTCTGACATCAGGGACTATGGCTACACCTTC. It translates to CASSSDIRDYGYTF.

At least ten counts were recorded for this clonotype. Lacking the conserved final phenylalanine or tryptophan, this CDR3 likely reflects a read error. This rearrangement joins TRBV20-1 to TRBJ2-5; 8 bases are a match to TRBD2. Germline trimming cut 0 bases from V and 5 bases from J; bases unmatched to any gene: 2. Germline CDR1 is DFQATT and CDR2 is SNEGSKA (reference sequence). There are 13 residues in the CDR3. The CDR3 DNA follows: TGCAGTGCTAGAGAGTCGGGGGGGGAGACCCAGTACCTC. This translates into CSARESGGETQYL.

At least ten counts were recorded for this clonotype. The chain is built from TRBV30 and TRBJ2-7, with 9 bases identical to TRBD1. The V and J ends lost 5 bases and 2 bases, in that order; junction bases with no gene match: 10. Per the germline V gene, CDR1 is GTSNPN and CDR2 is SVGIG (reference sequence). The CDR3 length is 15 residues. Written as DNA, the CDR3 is TGTGCCTGGCTAAGTGCCGGGACAGGGCCCTACGAGCAGTACTTC. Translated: CAWLSAGTGPYEQYF.

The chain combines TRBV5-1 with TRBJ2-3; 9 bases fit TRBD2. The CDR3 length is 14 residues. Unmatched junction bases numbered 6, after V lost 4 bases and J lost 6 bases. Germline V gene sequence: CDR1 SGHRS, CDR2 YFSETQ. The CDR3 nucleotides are TGCGCCAGCAGCCTTGGGACTAGCCGTGATACGCAGTATTTT. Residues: CASSLGTSRDTQYF. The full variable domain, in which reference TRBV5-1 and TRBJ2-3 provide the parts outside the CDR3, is KAGVTQTPRYLIKTRGQQVTLSCSPISGHRSVSWYQQTPGQGLQFLFEYFSETQRNKGNFPGRFSGRQFSNSRSEMNVSTLELGDSALYLCASSLGTSRDTQYFGPGTRLTVL.

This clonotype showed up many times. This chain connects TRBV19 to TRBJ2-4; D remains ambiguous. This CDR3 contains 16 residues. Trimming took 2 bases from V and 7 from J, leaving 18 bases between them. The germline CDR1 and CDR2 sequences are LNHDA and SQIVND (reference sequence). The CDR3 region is CASSISPTPEMNIQYF. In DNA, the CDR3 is TGTGCCAGTAGTATAAGCCCGACCCCTGAGATGAACATTCAGTACTTC.

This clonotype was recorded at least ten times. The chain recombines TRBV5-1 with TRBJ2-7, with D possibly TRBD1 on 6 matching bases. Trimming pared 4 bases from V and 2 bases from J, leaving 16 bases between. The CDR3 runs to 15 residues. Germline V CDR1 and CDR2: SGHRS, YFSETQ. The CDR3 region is CASSTSPGHTYEQYF. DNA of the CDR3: TGCGCCAGCAGCACATCCCCGGGACACACCTACGAGCAGTACTTC.

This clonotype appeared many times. CDR3 coding DNA: TGTGCCAGCAGCTGGGCCCAGGGACCGACGCACAATGAGCAGTTCTTC. Its translation is CASSWAQGPTHNEQFF. The genes are TRBV7-6 and TRBJ2-1; tentatively, D is TRBD1 or TRBD2 (5 bases each). The CDR3 extends over 16 amino acids. Germline CDR1 and CDR2: SGHVS and FNYEAQ. The V end was cut by 4 bases, the J end by 5 bases, with 18 bases between.

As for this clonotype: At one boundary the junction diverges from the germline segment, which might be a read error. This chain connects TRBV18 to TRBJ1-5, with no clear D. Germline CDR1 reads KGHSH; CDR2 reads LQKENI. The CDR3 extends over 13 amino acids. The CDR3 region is CASPPSSNQPQHF. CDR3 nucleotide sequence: TGTGCCAGCCCACCATCGAGCAATCAGCCCCAGCATTTT.

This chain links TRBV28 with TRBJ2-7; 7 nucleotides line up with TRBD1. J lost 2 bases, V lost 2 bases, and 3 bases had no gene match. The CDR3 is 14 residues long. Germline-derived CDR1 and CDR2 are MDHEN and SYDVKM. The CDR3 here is CASSLRGLTYEQYF. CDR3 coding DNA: TGTGCCAGCAGTTTAAGGGGGCTGACCTACGAGCAGTACTTC.

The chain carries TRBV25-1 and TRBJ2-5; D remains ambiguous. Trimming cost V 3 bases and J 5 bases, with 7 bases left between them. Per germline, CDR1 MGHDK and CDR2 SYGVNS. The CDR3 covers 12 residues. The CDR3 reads CASSEHRETQYF. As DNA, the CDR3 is TGTGCCAGCAGTGAGCATCGCGAGACCCAGTACTTC.